These 22 T cell receptor beta chains were all obtained from the same sample, sequenced in a study of CD8+CD57+ T cells in acquired aplastic anemia. Genomic DNA templated the TCR beta VDJ and CDR3 profiling. From the reads, TCRdb called clonotypes with MiXCR, one entry per CDR3 protein. Here the sample spans some 210,000 distinct CDR3 sequences, around 60% being singletons. Sample: sorted CD4+, CD8+, or CD8+CD57+ T cells (not recorded which) from PBMCs. These TCRs come from a human donor in good health.

This clonotype was counted at least ten times. The genes are TRBV20-1 and TRBJ1-1, with D perhaps TRBD1 (5 bases). The CDR3 extends over 15 amino acids. V was trimmed by 0 bases and J by 0 bases, leaving 11 bases between them. The germline CDR1 and CDR2 sequences are DFQATT and SNEGSKA (reference sequence). The CDR3 nucleotides read TGCAGTGCTAGAGATAGCCGGGACCTGAACACTGAAGCTTTCTTT. This translates into CSARDSRDLNTEAFF.

The chain combines TRBV5-1 with TRBJ2-3; the match to TRBD2 covers 9 bases. The CDR3 sequence is 13 residues long. Trimming cost V 5 bases and J 2 bases; bases outside gene matches: 0. Germline V gene data show CDR1 as SGHRS and CDR2 as YFSETQ. CDR3: CASRGLATDTQYF. CDR3 nucleotides: TGCGCCAGCAGGGGACTAGCCACAGATACGCAGTATTTT. The full variable domain, in which reference TRBV5-1 and TRBJ2-3 provide the parts outside the CDR3, is KAGVTQTPRYLIKTRGQQVTLSCSPISGHRSVSWYQQTPGQGLQFLFEYFSETQRNKGNFPGRFSGRQFSNSRSEMNVSTLELGDSALYLCASRGLATDTQYFGPGTRLTVL.

The chain has TRBV20-1 and TRBJ2-7, with D perhaps assigned TRBD1 or TRBD2 (5 bases each). Trimming cost V 3 bases and J 6 bases, with 15 bases left between them. Germline V gene lookup returns CDR1 DFQATT and CDR2 SNEGSKA (reference sequence). The CDR3 spans 13 residues. The CDR3 protein is CSASGTDTFEQYF. The CDR3 nucleotides read TGCAGTGCTAGCGGGACGGACACCTTCGAGCAGTACTTC.

Ten or more counts support this clonotype. Mismatch with germline at one junction end may stem from a read error. The chain has TRBV5-4 and TRBJ1-1; D uncertain. Per the germline V gene, CDR1 is SGHNT and CDR2 is YYREEE (reference sequence). This CDR3 is 14 amino acids long. The DNA for the CDR3 is TGTGTCAGCAGCTTGGCAGTCATGAACACTGAAGCTTTCTTT. This codes for CVSSLAVMNTEAFF. Full variable domain (missing parts from reference TRBV5-4 and TRBJ1-1): ETGVTQSPTHLIKTRGQQVTLRCSSQSGHNTVSWYQQALGQGPQFIFQYYREEENGRGNFPPRFSGLQFPNYSSELNVNALELDDSALYLCVSSLAVMNTEAFFGQGTRLTVV.

This clonotype showed up many times. The CDR3: CASSLVNEETQYF. The CDR3 region has the DNA TGTGCCAGCAGCTTAGTCAACGAAGAGACCCAGTACTTC. V usage is TRBV7-8 and J usage is TRBJ2-5; D call uncertain. The CDR3 totals 13 residues. Deletions cut 1 base from V and 3 bases from J, with 6 bases between. Germline CDR1 reads SGHVS; CDR2 reads FQNEAQ.

This clonotype was recorded many times. The chain combines TRBV13 with TRBJ2-2; no definite D call. Between the trimmed V and J ends, which lost 5 bases and 6 bases, there was a span of 4 bases. The CDR3 has 11 amino acids. From germline, CDR1 is PRHDT and CDR2 FYEKMQ (reference sequence). As DNA, the CDR3 is TGTGCCAGCAGCGCTCCCGGGGAGCTGTTTTTT. Protein sequence: CASSAPGELFF.

The V call is TRBV5-6, the J call TRBJ1-6; 10 bases map to TRBD1. From germline, CDR1 is SGHDT and CDR2 YYEEEE. V lost 4 bases and J lost 9; bases outside the gene matches: 7. The CDR3 loop spans 15 amino acids. CDR3 nucleotides: TGTGCCAGCAGCAGTATGGGACAGGGGAGTTCACCCCTCCACTTT. This encodes CASSSMGQGSSPLHF.

This clonotype appeared once. The chain links TRBV24-1 to TRBJ2-7, with 9 positions matching TRBD2. Germline CDR1 reads KGHDR; CDR2 reads SFDVKD. This CDR3 has 18 residues. The V and J ends lost 8 bases and 4 bases, in that order; junction bases with no gene match: 20. CDR3 amino acids: CATIRSPSSGTIVYEQYF. In DNA, the CDR3 is TGTGCCACCATTCGATCCCCCTCTAGCGGGACGATCGTATACGAGCAGTACTTC.

This clonotype showed up just a few times. The chain combines TRBV7-9 with TRBJ2-7; 9 nucleotides align to TRBD2. The germline CDR1 and CDR2 sequences are SEHNR and FQNEAQ (reference sequence). The ends lost 7 bases at V and 6 bases at J; junction bases unmatched: 10. This CDR3 has 14 amino acids. Here the CDR3 reads CASTAGGPPLEQYF. The CDR3 nucleotides read TGTGCCAGCACGGCGGGGGGGCCTCCGCTCGAGCAGTACTTC.

This clonotype was seen repeatedly, ten times or more. The genes are TRBV2 and TRBJ1-5, with D perhaps TRBD1 (5 bases). Germline CDR1 is SNHLY and CDR2 is FYNNEI. Trimming removed 8 bases from V and 5 bases from J, with 13 bases in between. The length of the CDR3 is 13 residues. The CDR3 here is CASGGGMDQPQHF. As DNA, the CDR3 is TGTGCCAGCGGGGGGGGAATGGATCAGCCCCAGCATTTT.

This chain links TRBV15 with TRBJ2-7; possibly TRBD2 for D (5 bases). Germline-derived CDR1 and CDR2 are LNHNV and YYDKDF (reference sequence). With 5 bases removed from V and 1 base from J, the gap between germline ends came to 15 bases. The CDR3 has 15 residues. In DNA form, the CDR3 reads TGTGCCACCAGCGGGTGGACTCAAACTTCCTACGAGCAGTACTTC. It yields the protein CATSGWTQTSYEQYF.

This clonotype has ten or more counts. The chain couples TRBV7-8 to TRBJ2-1; 9 bases fit TRBD2. J was trimmed by 4 bases and V by 5 bases; bases with no gene match: 9. Germline CDR1 reads SGHVS; CDR2 reads FQNEAQ. The CDR3 is made up of 16 amino acids. CDR3 bases: TGTGCCAGCAGCCCAGGTGTGGCGGGAGGGTACAATGAGCAGTTCTTC. It is translated as CASSPGVAGGYNEQFF.

J is TRBJ1-5 and V is TRBV7-3, with D hard to call. Germline V gene data show CDR1 as SGHTA and CDR2 as FQGTGA. The CDR3 runs to 16 residues. V gave up 0 bases and J gave up 3 bases, with 12 bases separating them. CDR3 nucleotide sequence: TGTGCCAGCAGCTTAACGGGGAGTGGCACCAATCAGCCCCAGCATTTT. As protein: CASSLTGSGTNQPQHF.

The chain joins TRBV20-1 to TRBJ2-1; 7 positions match TRBD2. Germline assignment: CDR1 DFQATT and CDR2 SNEGSKA (reference sequence). This CDR3 has 14 residues. The CDR3 loop reads CSAAPRGIGNEQFF. The DNA for the CDR3 is TGCAGCGCCGCGCCGCGGGGGATAGGCAATGAGCAGTTCTTC.

This clonotype was seen many times. This rearrangement joins TRBV7-9 to TRBJ2-1; D is possibly TRBD1 or TRBD2 (5 bases each). Germline V CDR1 and CDR2: SEHNR, FQNEAQ (reference sequence). The CDR3 runs 14 residues. The V end was cut by 5 bases, the J end by 4 bases, with 12 bases between. DNA for the CDR3: TGTGCCAGCAGCAAGAGAGGGGTATACAATGAGCAGTTCTTC. Protein: CASSKRGVYNEQFF.

The table lists this clonotype with many counts. This chain uses TRBV7-3 with TRBJ2-1, with D perhaps TRBD2 (6 bases). Germline V lookup: CDR1 SGHTA, CDR2 FQGTGA. Trimming pared 1 base from V and 5 bases from J, leaving 18 bases between. The CDR3 totals 17 residues. Here the CDR3 DNA reads TGTGCCAGCAGCTTAAACCCCTACCTAGCGAAAGACAATGAGCAGTTCTTC. It yields the protein CASSLNPYLAKDNEQFF.

This clonotype was counted only a few times. V and J are TRBV29-1 and TRBJ2-7; 10 bases are a match to TRBD1. V lost 3 bases, J lost 4 bases, and 0 bases stayed unmatched. Looked up from germline, CDR1 is SQVTM and CDR2 is ANQGSEA. This CDR3 spans 12 amino acids. The CDR3 sequence is CSVEGQGYEQYF. The CDR3 DNA reads TGCAGCGTTGAGGGACAGGGGTACGAGCAGTACTTC.

This clonotype was seen repeatedly, ten times or more. The chain combines TRBV10-3 with TRBJ1-1; possibly TRBD1 for D (6 bases). The CDR3 length is 18 residues. From germline, CDR1 is ENHRY and CDR2 SYGVKD. With 4 bases removed from V and 6 bases from J, the gap between germline ends came to 27 bases. The CDR3: CAISGQGGRGTGNPEAFF. CDR3 sequence (DNA): TGTGCCATCAGTGGGCAGGGAGGGAGGGGGACGGGGAATCCTGAAGCTTTCTTT.

The chain recombines TRBV25-1 with TRBJ1-5, with D hard to call. The germline V and J ends were trimmed by 3 bases and 2 bases, with 5 bases remaining between them. The V gene's germline CDR1 is MGHDK and CDR2 SYGVNS. CDR3 length equals 13 residues. CDR3 sequence reads: CASSDWGNQPQHF. As DNA, the CDR3 is TGTGCCAGCAGTGATTGGGGCAATCAGCCCCAGCATTTT.

This clonotype was counted between two and nine times. It may be a read error: a sequence one base away is much more abundant. This chain connects TRBV10-3 to TRBJ1-1; TRBD1 matches 9 bases. Germline lookup yields CDR1 ENHRY and CDR2 SYGVKD. This CDR3 contains 15 residues. The CDR3 region has the DNA TGTGCCATCAGTGACCCGGACAGGGGTGACACTGGAGCTTTCTTT. This codes for CAISDPDRGDTGAFF.

The CDR3 coding sequence is TGCAGTGCTATTGAGGGAGGGCCTGGAGAGACCCAGTACTTC. Translation: CSAIEGGPGETQYF. The chain joins TRBV20-1 to TRBJ2-5; the match to TRBD2 covers 7 bases. Germline-derived CDR1 and CDR2 are DFQATT and SNEGSKA (reference sequence). The CDR3 sequence is 14 residues long. V shed 4 bases and J 4 bases; nucleotides not matched to a gene: 9.

The CDR3 DNA reads TGTGCCAGCAGCTTTTTCTCTCGGGCGGGTTCAGAGACCCAGTACTTC. Translation gives CASSFFSRAGSETQYF. The rearrangement links TRBV7-3 to TRBJ2-5, with D perhaps matching TRBD2 (5 bases). The CDR3 runs 16 residues. Germline V gene data show CDR1 as SGHTA and CDR2 as FQGTGA. Trimming took 3 bases from V and 4 from J, leaving 18 bases between them.